Listed here are 22 T cell receptor beta chains from one sample, sequenced in a study of graft-versus-host responses after intestinal transplantation (dated by TCRdb to the early 2020s). The antigens for these receptors are not known. The library came from the immunoSEQ multiplex PCR assay. The immuneACCESS repertoire file appears here via TCRdb, limited to in-frame rearrangements. These files lack a portion of the clones; in checked studies, under half of the deficit traces to unresolved V genes, and the cause of the others is not known. This sample comprises 100,000 or so clones, more than 85% of them detected only once. The ten largest clones represent around 0.98% of the sample. According to the study, the label for this sample's time point signals: cells obtained before transplantation from donor or recipient. The sample consisted of unstimulated CD4+ T cells sorted from spleen or lymph node cells, taken before transplant. Receptors originate from a human donor who was the organ donor for an intestinal transplant.

This chain links TRBV5-5 with TRBJ2-7; D is perhaps TRBD1 (5 bases). This CDR3 has 17 amino acids. Germline V gene data show CDR1 as SGHKS and CDR2 as YYEKEE (reference sequence). The germline V and J ends were trimmed by 0 bases and 3 bases, with 19 bases remaining between them. The CDR3 sequence: CASSLGQGTKINYEQYF. The DNA for the CDR3 is TGTGCCAGCAGCTTGGGGCAGGGCACCAAAATAAACTACGAGCAGTACTTC.

J is TRBJ2-3 and V is TRBV29-1, with D tentatively TRBD1 (5 bases). The CDR3 has 13 residues. V dropped 8 bases and J dropped 1 base, with 13 bases sitting between them. Germline-derived CDR1 and CDR2 are SQVTM and ANQGSEA. CDR3 loop: CSTSRAGTDTQYF. CDR3 bases: TGCAGCACCAGCAGGGCGGGCACAGATACGCAGTATTTT.

V gene TRBV28 combines with J gene TRBJ1-1, with no clear D. There are 12 residues in the CDR3. Trimming pared 7 bases from V and 1 base from J, leaving 7 bases between. Germline-derived CDR1 and CDR2 are MDHEN and SYDVKM. The CDR3 region is CASIQPNTEAFF. Here the CDR3 DNA reads TGTGCCAGCATACAGCCGAACACTGAAGCTTTCTTT.

The chain employs TRBV11-2 and TRBJ1-1; TRBD1 is a possible D gene (5 bases). V was shortened by 8 bases and J by 7 bases, with 11 bases between the two germline ends. In germline, CDR1 is SGHAT, CDR2 FQNNGV. This CDR3 has 11 residues. CDR3 coding DNA: TGTGCCAGCCGTACGGGGGTTGAAGCTTTCTTT. This codes for CASRTGVEAFF.

The chain carries TRBV6-5 and TRBJ2-6; D possibly corresponds to TRBD2 (6 bases). V lost 7 bases and J 4 bases, leaving 14 bases between the germline ends. The CDR3 length is 15 residues. Germline loops: CDR1 MNHEY, CDR2 SVGAGI. The CDR3 is CASMGGGTGANVLTF. CDR3 nucleotides: TGTGCCAGCATGGGTGGAGGGACCGGGGCCAACGTCCTGACTTTC.

V is TRBV30 and J is TRBJ2-7; possible D gene TRBD1, 5 bases. Germline V gives CDR1 GTSNPN, CDR2 SVGIG (reference sequence). The germline V and J ends were trimmed by 0 bases and 6 bases, with 9 bases remaining between them. This CDR3 has 12 residues. DNA of the CDR3: TGTGCCTGGAGTGTAACCAGGGCCGAGCAGTACTTC. Translating it yields CAWSVTRAEQYF.

The J gene is TRBJ2-1, the V gene TRBV6-5; 8 nucleotides align to TRBD2. CDR1 MNHEY and CDR2 SVGAGI come from the germline V gene. The CDR3 runs 14 residues. The trim removed 5 bases at V and 2 bases at J, leaving 2 bases unmatched. DNA of the CDR3: TGTGCCAGCAGTCGACTAGCGACCTACAATGAGCAGTTCTTC. Its protein product is CASSRLATYNEQFF.

This clone has just a few counts. The CDR3 coding sequence is TGTGCCAGCAGCTTAGGGTCCAACCTTAACACCGGGGAGCTGTTTTTT. This encodes CASSLGSNLNTGELFF. The gene calls are TRBV7-2 and TRBJ2-2; the D is unclear. Germline assignment: CDR1 SGHTA and CDR2 FQGNSA. The CDR3 contains 16 residues. The V end was cut by 1 base, the J end by 2 bases, with 11 bases between.

The chain carries TRBV6-1 and TRBJ2-2; 12 nucleotides agree with TRBD2. CDR3 size: 19 residues. With 4 bases clipped from V and 0 bases from J, the junction kept 9 bases outside the gene matches. Germline loops: CDR1 MNHNS, CDR2 SASEGT. CDR3 sequence: CASSATRASGGANTGELFF. As DNA, the CDR3 is TGTGCCAGCAGTGCTACCCGGGCTAGCGGGGGGGCGAACACCGGGGAGCTGTTTTTT.

The rearrangement uses TRBV5-1 and TRBJ2-6; D is undetermined. The CDR3 has 17 amino acids. Germline V lookup: CDR1 SGHRS, CDR2 YFSETQ. The ends were cut back, 2 bases at V and 1 base at J, with 13 bases in the middle. CDR3 coding DNA: TGCGCCAGCAGCTTCAGCACCCTAGATTCTGGGGCCAACGTCCTGACTTTC. It is translated as CASSFSTLDSGANVLTF.

The V call is TRBV19, the J call TRBJ2-2; D assignment may be TRBD1 or TRBD2 (6 bases each). V lost 6 bases, J lost 11 bases, and 25 bases lay in between. This CDR3 has 16 residues. Germline assignment: CDR1 LNHDA and CDR2 SQIVND (reference sequence). The CDR3 DNA sequence: TGTGCCAGTAGCCCTACTAGCCGTTTTAGGGGGACCGAGCTGTTTTTT. Protein sequence: CASSPTSRFRGTELFF.

The chain has TRBV7-8 and TRBJ1-2; D unresolved. V was shortened by 2 bases and J by 1 base, with 11 bases between the two germline ends. Germline V lookup: CDR1 SGHVS, CDR2 FQNEAQ. The CDR3 is 15 amino acids. The CDR3: CASSLSDRFNYGYTF. Here the CDR3 DNA reads TGTGCCAGCAGCTTATCAGATAGATTTAACTATGGCTACACCTTC.

This sequence joins TRBV2 and TRBJ1-1, with 7 positions matching TRBD1. V lost 6 bases and J lost 3; bases outside the gene matches: 7. The CDR3 has 14 amino acids. Germline V CDR1 and CDR2: SNHLY, FYNNEI. CDR3 sequence reads: CASRGQMGYTEAFF. Written as DNA, the CDR3 is TGTGCCAGCAGGGGACAGATGGGATACACTGAAGCTTTCTTT.

The chain combines TRBV11-3 with TRBJ2-3; 10 bases are shared with TRBD2. Germline V lookup: CDR1 SGHNT, CDR2 YENEEA. J lost 5 bases, V lost 6 bases, and 8 bases had no gene match. The CDR3 has 15 residues. The chain's CDR3 is CASSPGTSEGDTQYF. The DNA for the CDR3 is TGTGCCAGCAGTCCCGGGACTAGCGAGGGAGATACGCAGTATTTT.

This clone came up once. This rearrangement joins TRBV5-1 to TRBJ2-5, with 7 bases aligning to TRBD1. Unmatched junction bases numbered 11, after V lost 4 bases and J lost 5 bases. The CDR3 has 15 residues. CDR1 is SGHRS and CDR2 is YFSETQ in the germline V gene. Written as DNA, the CDR3 is TGCGCCAGCAGCCCGGGACAGACCCAGCGGGAGACCCAGTACTTC. Translated, it gives CASSPGQTQRETQYF.

This chain links TRBV6-5 with TRBJ2-7; TRBD1 aligns across 7 bases. Germline V gene data show CDR1 as MNHEY and CDR2 as SVGAGI. This CDR3 has 13 residues. The junction had 9 bases not matched to a gene; V was cut back by 6 bases and J by 7 bases. In DNA, the CDR3 is TGTGCCAGCAGCACCACGACAGGGTGGGAGCAGTACTTC. Protein product: CASSTTTGWEQYF.

This chain uses TRBV9 with TRBJ1-3; possible D gene TRBD1, 5 bases. Per germline, CDR1 SGDLS and CDR2 YYNGEE. There are 18 residues in the CDR3. V lost 3 bases, J lost 0 bases, and 19 bases lay in between. The CDR3 DNA follows: TGTGCCAGCAGCGCGTTCGTAGGCAGGGTTCACTCTGGAAACACCATATATTTT. Its protein is CASSAFVGRVHSGNTIYF.

This chain links TRBV4-1 with TRBJ1-1; D call uncertain. V lost 4 bases, J lost 6 bases, and 18 bases lay in between. CDR1 MGHRA and CDR2 YSYEKL come from the germline V gene. The CDR3 contains 15 residues. CDR3 residues: CASSPVGRWASEAFF. The CDR3, as DNA: TGCGCCAGCAGCCCCGTCGGCAGATGGGCATCTGAAGCTTTCTTT.

The sample holds one count of this clone. The gene calls are TRBV28 and TRBJ2-7; D is perhaps TRBD1 (6 bases). Looked up from germline, CDR1 is MDHEN and CDR2 is SYDVKM. This CDR3 has 15 amino acids. V gave up 3 bases and J gave up 4 bases, with 16 bases separating them. The DNA for the CDR3 is TGTGCCAGCAGTTTCGAACAGGGAAGTAAGTACGAGCAGTACTTC. Translated: CASSFEQGSKYEQYF.

This chain links TRBV5-1 with TRBJ2-6, with TRBD1 matching 7 bases. The CDR3 runs 17 residues. With 3 bases clipped from V and 0 bases from J, the junction kept 6 bases outside the gene matches. Looked up from germline, CDR1 is SGHRS and CDR2 is YFSETQ. The DNA for the CDR3 is TGCGCCAGCAGCTACGGGACAGAAGTCTCTGGGGCCAACGTCCTGACTTTC. As protein: CASSYGTEVSGANVLTF. Full variable domain (missing parts from reference TRBV5-1 and TRBJ2-6): KAGVTQTPRYLIKTRGQQVTLSCSPISGHRSVSWYQQTPGQGLQFLFEYFSETQRNKGNFPGRFSGRQFSNSRSEMNVSTLELGDSALYLCASSYGTEVSGANVLTFGAGSRLTVL.

This chain joins TRBV7-9 and TRBJ1-4; D is undetermined. V was cut by 4 bases and J by 6 bases, with 21 bases left in between. CDR1 and CDR2 from the germline V gene are SEHNR and FQNEAQ (reference sequence). This CDR3 spans 17 amino acids. CDR3 residues: CASSSHTRGVEDEKLFF. In nucleotides, the CDR3 is TGTGCCAGCAGCTCACATACGCGGGGTGTTGAGGATGAAAAACTGTTTTTT.

This chain joins TRBV6-5 and TRBJ1-2; the match to TRBD1 covers 7 bases. The junction had 5 bases not matched to a gene; V was cut back by 8 bases and J by 2 bases. Germline CDR1 MNHEY, CDR2 SVGAGI. The CDR3 runs to 13 residues. The CDR3 DNA reads TGTGCCAGCGCAGTGACAGGGAACTATGGCTACACCTTC. It codes for CASAVTGNYGYTF.